This entry concerns a single TCR beta chain. No antigen is known for it. 13 Jbeta primers and 60 Vbeta primers were used for the PCR. Some clones are missing from TCRdb's copy, which holds only in-frame ones; the method was immunoSEQ multiplex PCR. The sample includes under 200,000 clones, 75% to 90% seen only once; the top ten take 1.5% to 2%. The sample originates from a study of cytomegalovirus exposure and HLA in healthy donors. Overall study context: Out of about 179 million T cells, an earlier analysis found about 100 million unique TCR beta sequences in total. A preliminary data release comprised 70 million to 95 million unique TCRs obtained from HLA-typed donors. General observations from the study: A later analysis showed TCR association rates differing by HLA locus, peaking at DRB1 and lowest at HLA-C.

This CDR3 region has 15 residues. Trimming took off 5 bases at V and 2 bases at J, with 15 bases between the two ends. Germline-derived CDR1 and CDR2 are SNHLY and FYNNEI. The sequenced material came from PBMCs. The receptor was derived from a young woman in good health and CMV-seronegative. V and J are TRBV2 and TRBJ1-2, with D uncertain. The CDR3 DNA follows: TGTGCCAGCAGTAATGAGGGTGGATGGAACTATGGCTACACCTTC. This codes for CASSNEGGWNYGYTF. The entire variable domain, with the rest obtained from reference TRBV2 and TRBJ1-2, is as follows: EPEVTQTPSHQVTQMGQEVILRCVPISNHLYFYWYRQILGQKVEFLVSFYNNEISEKSEIFDDQFSVERPDGSNFTLKIRSTKLEDSAMYFCASSNEGGWNYGYTFGSGTRLTVV.